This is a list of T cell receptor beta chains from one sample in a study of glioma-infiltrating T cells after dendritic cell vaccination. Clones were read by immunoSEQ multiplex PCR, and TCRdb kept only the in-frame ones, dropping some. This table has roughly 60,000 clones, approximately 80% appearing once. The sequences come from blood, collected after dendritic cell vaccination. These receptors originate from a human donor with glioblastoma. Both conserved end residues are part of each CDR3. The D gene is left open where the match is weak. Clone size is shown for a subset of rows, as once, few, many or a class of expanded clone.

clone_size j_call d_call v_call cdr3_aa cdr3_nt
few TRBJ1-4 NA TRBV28 CASSSGNEKLFF TGTGCCAGCAGTTCAGGAAATGAAAAACTGTTTTTT
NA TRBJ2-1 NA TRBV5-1 CASSLRLAAYNEQFF TGCGCCAGCAGCTTGCGGTTAGCGGCCTACAATGAGCAGTTCTTC
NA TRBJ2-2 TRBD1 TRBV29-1 CSVEDRGLTGELFF TGCAGCGTTGAAGACAGGGGGTTAACCGGGGAGCTGTTTTTT
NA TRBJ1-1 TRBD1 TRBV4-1 CASSQPTGYTEAFF TGCGCCAGCAGCCAACCGACAGGGTACACTGAAGCTTTCTTT
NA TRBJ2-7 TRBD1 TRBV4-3 CASSQDWGQGAEEQYF TGCGCCAGCAGCCAAGATTGGGGGCAGGGGGCGGAGGAGCAGTACTTC
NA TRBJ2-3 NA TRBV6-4 CASSDTGTQYF TGTGCCAGCAGTGACACCGGTACGCAGTATTTT
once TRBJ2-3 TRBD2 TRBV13 CASSPWEQGWRGSFTDTQYF TGTGCCAGCAGCCCTTGGGAGCAGGGCTGGCGGGGGAGTTTCACAGATACGCAGTATTTT
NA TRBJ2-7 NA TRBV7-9 CASSLGHSDRPSSYEQYF TGTGCCAGCAGCCTAGGGCACTCGGACAGACCCTCATCCTACGAGCAGTACTTC
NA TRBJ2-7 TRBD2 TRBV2 CASSDLPAGDYEQYF TGTGCCAGCAGTGACCTTCCAGCGGGAGACTACGAGCAGTACTTC
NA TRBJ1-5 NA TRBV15 CATSRDDRRNQPQHF TGTGCCACCAGCAGAGATGACAGGAGAAATCAGCCCCAGCATTTT
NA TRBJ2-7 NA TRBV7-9 CASSLARDEQYF TGTGCCAGCAGCTTAGCGAGGGACGAGCAGTACTTC
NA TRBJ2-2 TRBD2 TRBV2 CASSGGNTGELFF TGTGCCAGTAGCGGGGGGAACACCGGGGAGCTGTTTTTT
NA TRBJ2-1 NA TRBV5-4 CASSIYRVPSYNEQFF TGTGCCAGCAGCATCTACAGGGTCCCCTCCTACAATGAGCAGTTCTTC
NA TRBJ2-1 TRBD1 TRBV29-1 CSVDRGTGLAEQFF TGCAGCGTTGATCGCGGGACAGGGCTGGCTGAGCAGTTCTTC
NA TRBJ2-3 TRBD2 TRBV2 CARRPGGPTDTQYF TGTGCCAGACGACCGGGGGGGCCGACAGATACGCAGTATTTT
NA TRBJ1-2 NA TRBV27 CASSPRGLGYTF TGTGCCAGCAGCCCCAGGGGTCTTGGCTACACCTTC
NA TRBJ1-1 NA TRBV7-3 CASSLIIRMNTEAFF TGTGCCAGCAGCTTAATAATTCGTATGAACACTGAAGCTTTCTTT
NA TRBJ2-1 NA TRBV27 CASTQNAANEQFF TGTGCCAGCACCCAAAACGCGGCTAATGAGCAGTTCTTC
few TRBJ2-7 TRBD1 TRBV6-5 CASSSKGAASYEQYF TGTGCCAGCAGTTCCAAGGGGGCCGCCTCCTACGAGCAGTACTTC
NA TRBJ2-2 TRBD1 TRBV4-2 CASSSWTGENTGELFF TGTGCCAGCAGCAGTTGGACAGGGGAAAACACCGGGGAGCTGTTTTTT